One and the same sample provided the 28 T cell receptor beta chains below, sequenced in a study of T and B cells in COVID-19 patients. BIOMED2 TRB-A/B primer pools were used in multiplex TRB PCR. TCRdb fed the multiplex PCR reads into MiXCR, producing one record per CDR3 protein. Among some 7,800 distinct CDR3 sequences, 20% to 30% were seen once, and the ten largest hold around 6.4%. Blood genomic DNA input for TRB amplification was roughly 250-550 ng. Sequencing input: blood. The source is a human donor who had recovered from COVID-19.

By proportion, this clonotype is medium-sized (0.01 to 0.1%). The V gene is TRBV19, the J gene TRBJ1-2; tentatively, D is TRBD1 (6 bases). The CDR3 runs to 13 residues. The V end lost 5 bases, the J end lost 2 bases, and 9 bases lay between the germline ends. The V gene's germline CDR1 is LNHDA and CDR2 SQIVND (reference sequence). DNA of the CDR3: TGTGCCAGTAGTGGCGGGACAAACTATGGCTACACCTTC. Translated: CASSGGTNYGYTF. The entire variable domain, with the rest obtained from reference TRBV19 and TRBJ1-2, is as follows: DGGITQSPKYLFRKEGQNVTLSCEQNLNHDAMYWYRQDPGQGLRLIYYSQIVNDFQKGDIAEGYSVSREKKESFPLTVTSAQKNPTAFYLCASSGGTNYGYTFGSGTRLTVV.

This clonotype is categorized as medium-sized. This sequence joins TRBV13 and TRBJ2-3; D is unresolved. With 2 bases removed from V and 3 bases from J, the gap between germline ends came to 6 bases. Germline loops: CDR1 PRHDT, CDR2 FYEKMQ (reference sequence). CDR3 length: 13 residues. The CDR3: CASSLKGTDTQYF. The CDR3 DNA reads TGTGCCAGCAGCTTAAAAGGAACAGATACGCAGTATTTT.

By proportion, this clonotype is medium-sized. This chain links TRBV5-4 with TRBJ2-1, with 7 nucleotides matching TRBD1. This CDR3 is built from 15 residues. From germline, CDR1 is SGHNT and CDR2 YYREEE (reference sequence). The trim removed 4 bases at V and 6 bases at J, leaving 10 bases unmatched. The CDR3 loop is CASSRKQGKFNEQFF. In DNA form, the CDR3 reads TGTGCCAGCAGCCGGAAACAGGGGAAGTTCAATGAGCAGTTCTTC.

The chain couples TRBV27 to TRBJ2-1; the match to TRBD2 covers 14 bases. CDR3 length: 19 amino acids. V shed 4 bases and J 4 bases; nucleotides not matched to a gene: 12. The V gene's germline CDR1 is MNHEY and CDR2 SMNVEV (reference sequence). The CDR3 reads CASSSRLAGGAKGYNEQFF. In nucleotides, the CDR3 is TGTGCCAGCAGTTCTCGACTAGCGGGGGGGGCTAAAGGTTACAATGAGCAGTTCTTC.

This clonotype is categorized as medium-sized. The chain carries TRBV11-1 and TRBJ2-5; D is uncertain. The CDR3 extends over 15 amino acids. Between the trimmed V and J ends, which lost 2 bases and 5 bases, there was a span of 15 bases. CDR1 and CDR2 from the germline V gene are SGHAT and FQDESV (reference sequence). DNA for the CDR3: TGTGCCAGCAGCTTAACCGTCTACGGTAGGGAGACCCAGTACTTC. It translates to CASSLTVYGRETQYF.

This sequence joins TRBV7-2 and TRBJ1-3; the D is unclear. This CDR3 is 14 amino acids long. The V and J ends lost 4 bases and 0 bases respectively, with 7 bases between them. Germline lookup yields CDR1 SGHTA and CDR2 FQGNSA. The CDR3 bases are TGTGCCAGCAGCTCCACAGTCTCTGGAAACACCATATATTTT. It translates to CASSSTVSGNTIYF. The variable domain in full, with the rest retrieved from reference TRBV7-2 and TRBJ1-3, is GAGVSQSPSNKVTEKGKDVELRCDPISGHTALYWYRQSLGQGLEFLIYFQGNSAPDKSGLPSDRFSAERTGGSVSTLTIQRTQQEDSAVYLCASSSTVSGNTIYFGEGSWLTVV.

In the case of this clonotype: One junction end disagrees with the germline gene, perhaps due to a read error. The chain carries TRBV14 and TRBJ2-1; maybe TRBD2 (5 bases). Germline V gene sequence: CDR1 SGHDN, CDR2 FVKESK. This CDR3 has 14 amino acids. CDR3 in amino acids: CASSHGLQHNKQFF. The CDR3 DNA is TGTGCCAGCAGCCACGGACTGCAACACAATAAGCAGTTCTTC.

The chain joins TRBV5-4 to TRBJ1-4; the D is unclear. CDR1 is SGHNT, CDR2 YYREEE, per germline (reference sequence). The CDR3 is made up of 15 amino acids. V was pared by 4 bases and J by 5 bases, with 15 bases between. CDR3 nucleotide sequence: TGTGCCAGCAGCACGTTATCGGGGAACAATGAAAAACTGTTTTTT. Translating gives CASSTLSGNNEKLFF.

This clonotype occurred a few times. This chain uses TRBV20-1 with TRBJ2-7; 8 bases map to TRBD1. J was trimmed by 1 base and V by 4 bases; bases with no gene match: 3. Per the germline V gene, CDR1 is DFQATT and CDR2 is SNEGSKA (reference sequence). This CDR3 comprises 13 residues. The CDR3 DNA reads TGCAGTGCTACAGGGGGCGAGTCCTACGAGCAGTACTTC. It specifies CSATGGESYEQYF.

Sample share makes this clonotype medium-sized (0.01 to 0.1%). J is TRBJ2-7 and V is TRBV6-5; 7 bases map to TRBD2. J gave up 0 bases and V 8 bases, and 22 bases lay outside the gene matches. The CDR3 length is 19 residues. Germline V gene sequence: CDR1 MNHEY, CDR2 SVGAGI. The CDR3 here is CASSFFALAATLHSYEQYF. The DNA for the CDR3 is TGTGCCAGCTCGTTCTTCGCCCTAGCGGCCACTTTACACTCCTACGAGCAGTACTTC.

About this clonotype itself: A read error is possible here, since a much larger clone lies one base away. Likely a read error: the CDR3 ends without its conserved phenylalanine or tryptophan. J is TRBJ2-1 and V is TRBV14, with D hard to call. Trimming stripped 4 bases from V and 3 bases from J, with 7 bases between. The germline gives CDR1 SGHDN, CDR2 FVKESK. CDR3 size: 13 residues. In DNA, the CDR3 is TGTGCCAGCAGCCCAAACCTCTACAATGAGCAGTTCTTA. Translating gives CASSPNLYNEQFL.

Ten or more counts support this clonotype. The chain links TRBV27 to TRBJ1-5; D gene uncertain. The CDR3 sequence is 16 residues long. CDR1 and CDR2 from the germline V gene are MNHEY and SMNVEV (reference sequence). V lost 5 bases to trimming and J lost 3 bases, with 17 bases between them. CDR3: CASSLRYTQPNQPQHF. Here the CDR3 DNA reads TGTGCCAGCAGTCTACGATACACTCAGCCCAATCAGCCCCAGCATTTT.

The rearrangement uses TRBV24-1 and TRBJ2-7; weak D call: TRBD1 (5 bases). Looked up from germline, CDR1 is KGHDR and CDR2 is SFDVKD. Trimming took off 7 bases at V and 2 bases at J, with 14 bases between the two ends. This CDR3 is built from 14 residues. In DNA, the CDR3 is TGTGCCACCAGCCCCGACAGAAGCACCTACGAGCAGTACTTC. Residues: CATSPDRSTYEQYF.

The chain links TRBV28 to TRBJ2-3; 12 bases are shared with TRBD1. Germline CDR1 MDHEN, CDR2 SYDVKM. CDR3 length: 15 residues. J lost 4 bases, V lost 5 bases, and 4 bases had no gene match. The CDR3 nucleotides are TGTGCCAGCAGTCTGGGACAGGGGGCCGCAGATACGCAGTATTTT. It specifies CASSLGQGAADTQYF.

By proportion, this clonotype is large. The chain joins TRBV29-1 to TRBJ2-1; D is perhaps TRBD1 (5 bases). The CDR3 extends over 10 amino acids. Trimming left V 7 bases short and J 7 bases short, with 8 bases between. Germline V gene sequence: CDR1 SQVTM, CDR2 ANQGSEA. CDR3 protein: CSGGKNEQFF. CDR3 DNA: TGCAGCGGGGGCAAAAATGAGCAGTTCTTC.

This clonotype was found a few times. The genes are TRBV21-1 and TRBJ2-2. TRBV21-1 is flagged as a pseudogene. This CDR3 has 15 residues. In DNA, the CDR3 is TGTGCCAGCAGCTCCCCGGTGGGGGACACCGGGGAGCTGTTTTTT. This codes for CASSSPVGDTGELFF.

The gene calls are TRBV18 and TRBJ2-6; the D is unclear. V gave up 1 base and J gave up 0 bases, with 16 bases separating them. The germline gives CDR1 KGHSH, CDR2 LQKENI. This CDR3 comprises 19 residues. The chain's CDR3 is CASSPLMGFRSSGANVLTF. The CDR3 DNA reads as TGTGCCAGCTCACCACTAATGGGCTTTCGATCCTCTGGGGCCAACGTCCTGACTTTC.

The V call is TRBV19, the J call TRBJ1-2; a possible D gene is TRBD1 (6 bases). The germline V gene encodes CDR1 LNHDA and CDR2 SQIVND (reference sequence). V was shortened by 8 bases and J by 8 bases, with 18 bases between the two germline ends. CDR3 size: 13 residues. This CDR3 is CASEAWGAEGYTF. Here the CDR3 DNA reads TGTGCCAGTGAAGCTTGGGGGGCGGAAGGCTACACCTTC. Supplemented by reference TRBV19 and TRBJ1-2, the full variable domain reads DGGITQSPKYLFRKEGQNVTLSCEQNLNHDAMYWYRQDPGQGLRLIYYSQIVNDFQKGDIAEGYSVSREKKESFPLTVTSAQKNPTAFYLCASEAWGAEGYTFGSGTRLTVV.

The chain carries TRBV7-9 and TRBJ2-7; D remains unclear. V gave up 1 base and J gave up 0 bases, with 1 base separating them. Germline values: CDR1 SEHNR, CDR2 FQNEAQ (reference sequence). The CDR3 runs 12 residues. In nucleotides, the CDR3 is TGTGCCAGCAGCTTAGGCTCCTACGAGCAGTACTTC. Encoded protein: CASSLGSYEQYF.

Concerning this clonotype itself: Being one base from a much bigger clone, this may be a read error. The chain links TRBV6-5 to TRBJ2-7, with 8 bases lining up with TRBD2. Per germline, CDR1 MNHEY and CDR2 SVGAGI. The CDR3 has 14 residues. CDR3: CACSSPTSVSEQYF. DNA of the CDR3: TGTGCCTGCAGTTCCCCGACTAGCGTGAGCGAGCAGTACTTC.

The rearrangement uses TRBV29-1 and TRBJ2-7; a weak D match, TRBD2 (5 bases). Deletions cut 1 base from V and 3 bases from J, with 10 bases between. Germline V gives CDR1 SQVTM, CDR2 ANQGSEA. CDR3 length: 13 amino acids. The CDR3 loop is CSVEASRGYEQYF. The CDR3 DNA reads as TGCAGCGTTGAAGCCTCCCGGGGCTACGAGCAGTACTTC.

The chain joins TRBV28 to TRBJ1-2, with 9 bases lining up with TRBD1. CDR1 is MDHEN and CDR2 is SYDVKM in the germline V gene. The CDR3 runs to 14 residues. J was trimmed by 3 bases and V by 6 bases; bases with no gene match: 5. CDR3 sequence: CASSRDRVDYGYTF. The CDR3 DNA sequence: TGTGCCAGCAGCCGGGACAGGGTAGACTATGGCTACACCTTC.

This clonotype has only a few counts. The chain has TRBV5-1 and TRBJ2-1; the match to TRBD2 covers 8 bases. Germline V gene data show CDR1 as SGHRS and CDR2 as YFSETQ. The junction had 6 bases not matched to a gene; V was cut back by 4 bases and J by 0 bases. The CDR3 extends over 16 amino acids. The CDR3 bases are TGCGCCAGCAGCCTATCAAGCGGGGGCTCCTACAATGAGCAGTTCTTC. Amino acid sequence: CASSLSSGGSYNEQFF. The complete variable domain, with remaining parts taken from reference TRBV5-1 and TRBJ2-1, reads KAGVTQTPRYLIKTRGQQVTLSCSPISGHRSVSWYQQTPGQGLQFLFEYFSETQRNKGNFPGRFSGRQFSNSRSEMNVSTLELGDSALYLCASSLSSGGSYNEQFFGPGTRLTVL.

Ten or more counts support this clonotype. The J gene is TRBJ2-3, the V gene TRBV6-2 or TRBV6-3, with D hard to call. V was trimmed by 0 bases and J by 6 bases, leaving 1 base between them. This CDR3 contains 11 residues. Germline V gene data show CDR1 as MNHEY and CDR2 as SVGEGT. The CDR3 loop reads CASSYSDTQYF. The CDR3 coding sequence is TGTGCCAGCAGTTACTCCGATACGCAGTATTTT.

This clonotype occurred many times. This sequence joins TRBV5-4 and TRBJ2-5, with unresolved D. The CDR3 loop spans 14 amino acids. Per germline, CDR1 SGHNT and CDR2 YYREEE (reference sequence). The V end was cut by 0 bases, the J end by 3 bases, with 9 bases between. DNA of the CDR3: TGTGCCAGCAGCTTGGTCGCGCAGAAAGAGACCCAGTACTTC. It specifies CASSLVAQKETQYF.

This clonotype ranks as medium-sized. The chain is built from TRBV19 and TRBJ2-6; weak D call: TRBD1 (5 bases). The CDR3 runs to 18 residues. V gave up 2 bases and J gave up 4 bases, with 18 bases separating them. The germline V gene has CDR1 LNHDA and CDR2 SQIVND (reference sequence). This CDR3 reads CASSIRLPGSTGANVLTF. The CDR3 DNA reads TGTGCCAGTAGTATAAGGTTACCAGGGTCGACCGGGGCCAACGTCCTGACTTTC. The whole variable domain, filled in from reference TRBV19 and TRBJ2-6, reads DGGITQSPKYLFRKEGQNVTLSCEQNLNHDAMYWYRQDPGQGLRLIYYSQIVNDFQKGDIAEGYSVSREKKESFPLTVTSAQKNPTAFYLCASSIRLPGSTGANVLTFGAGSRLTVL.

This chain links TRBV12-3 or TRBV12-4 with TRBJ1-1, with D tentatively TRBD1 (5 bases). V was shortened by 2 bases and J by 0 bases, with 13 bases between the two germline ends. The CDR3 has 16 residues. The CDR3 DNA reads TGTGCCAGCAGTTTACCCAGGGCCAGGGTGAACACTGAAGCTTTCTTT. Its translation: CASSLPRARVNTEAFF.

The chain joins TRBV4-3 to TRBJ2-3, with 7 nucleotides matching TRBD2. This CDR3 spans 17 amino acids. Per the germline V gene, CDR1 is LGHNA and CDR2 is YSLEER. Losses at the gene ends were 0 bases for V and 3 bases for J; bases not matched to a gene: 9. The chain's CDR3 is CASSQDLAGELTDTQYF. The CDR3 DNA is TGCGCCAGCAGCCAAGATCTTGCGGGAGAACTAACAGATACGCAGTATTTT.